This T cell receptor (beta chain) was identified during a study of cytomegalovirus exposure and HLA in healthy donors. Points from the study as a whole: Association with HLA alleles at 0.05 false discovery rate was found for some 18,000 TCR beta sequences in a later analysis. A later look showed TCR association rates differing by HLA locus, highest for DRB1 and lowest for HLA-C. The authors later linked a missense DCLRE1C variant to TCR beta V- and J-gene trimming.

To note about this clone: The antigen remains undetermined.

PCR was performed using 60 Vbeta and 13 Jbeta primers. Study processing details: Some 12 million shared chains were among the about 80 million unique TCR beta chains that a later analysis counted. Clones were sequenced by immunoSEQ multiplex PCR, and TCRdb holds only the in-frame ones, with some missing. That table furnishes V, J and clone size, whereas the DNA furnished D and trimming. The data hold hundreds of thousands of clones, with 75% to 80% observed a single time. The receptor was isolated from a male donor in good health and CMV-seronegative. The sequenced material came from PBMCs.

CDR3 nucleotides: TGTGCCAGTAGTATGATTAGCGGGAGGTCTTACGAGCAGTACTTC. Amino acids: CASSMISGRSYEQYF. This chain joins TRBV19 and TRBJ2-7; the match to TRBD2 covers 10 bases. CDR3 size: 15 residues. Germline CDR1 is LNHDA and CDR2 is SQIVND (reference sequence). The trim removed 3 bases at V and 4 bases at J, leaving 6 bases unmatched.